The clone carrying this TCR beta chain turned up a few times. What it recognizes is unknown. This sample is part of a study of T cell repertoires in cytomegalovirus infection. Study summary: Public TCR beta signatures indicated both CMV infection and matching HLA type.

Trimming cost V 9 bases and J 5 bases, with 14 bases left between them. Germline CDR1 MNHNS, CDR2 SASEGT. The CDR3 contains 13 residues. TCRdb re-called the reads through MiXCR, storing one row per CDR3 protein. This table holds over 250,000 distinct CDR3 sequences, 22% found once. This TCR derives from a human donor in good health (CMV status not recorded). Some clones in this sample may be carry-over from other donors' samples. The source material was cultured PBMCs, sampled from culture after CMV antigen stimulation. The V call is TRBV6-1, the J call TRBJ2-1; tentatively, D is TRBD1 (6 bases). CDR3 region: CASHRVLDNEQFF. The CDR3 bases are TGTGCCAGTCACAGGGTTTTGGACAATGAGCAGTTCTTC.